This TCR beta chain was identified during a study of T cell responses to AZD1222 COVID-19 vaccine. Turning to this clone: What it recognizes is unknown.

Sequenced by immunoSEQ multiplex PCR; TCRdb stores in-frame clones only, minus some. This table holds 150,000 to 200,000 clones, around 94% found once. The CDR3 sequence is 16 residues long. V lost 4 bases to trimming and J lost 8 bases; unmatched junction nucleotides: 11. The germline V gene encodes CDR1 MDHEN and CDR2 SYDVKM. Points from the study as a whole: Spike-specific TCRs gained breadth and depth after people received two AZD1222 doses. The donor group comprised mostly white British people and more females; the analysis possibly underestimated clonal diversity.

Analysis merged second doses at about 4 or about 12 weeks. V usage is TRBV28 and J usage is TRBJ1-4; TRBD1 agrees at 9 bases. The sequencing here drew on peripheral blood, taken 28 days after the second AZD1222 dose. This clonotype was sampled from an adult who received the AZD1222 COVID-19 vaccine. This chain's CDR3 is CASSSPGQGWREKLFF. The CDR3 DNA reads as TGTGCCAGCAGTTCCCCGGGACAGGGATGGCGGGAAAAACTGTTTTTT.